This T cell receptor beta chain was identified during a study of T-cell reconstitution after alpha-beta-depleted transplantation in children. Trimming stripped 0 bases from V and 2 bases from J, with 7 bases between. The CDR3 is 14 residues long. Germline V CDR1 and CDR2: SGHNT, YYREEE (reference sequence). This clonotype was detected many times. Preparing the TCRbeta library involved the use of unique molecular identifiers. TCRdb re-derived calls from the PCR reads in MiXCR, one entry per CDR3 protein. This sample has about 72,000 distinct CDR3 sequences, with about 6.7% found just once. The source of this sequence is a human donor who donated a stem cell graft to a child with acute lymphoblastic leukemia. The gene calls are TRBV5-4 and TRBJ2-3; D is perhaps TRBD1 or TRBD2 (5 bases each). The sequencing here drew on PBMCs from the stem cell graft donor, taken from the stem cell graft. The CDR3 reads CASSLGGDTDTQYF. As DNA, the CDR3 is TGTGCCAGCAGCTTGGGAGGGGACACAGATACGCAGTATTTT.